Listed below are T cell receptor beta chains from one sample, sequenced in a study of T cell repertoires in cytomegalovirus infection. Their antigens are not known. TCRdb reprocessed the reads via MiXCR and lists one record per CDR3 protein. Among some 590,000 distinct CDR3 sequences listed, around 40% were seen once. The sequences come from cultured PBMCs, collected from culture after CMV antigen stimulation. Receptors were obtained from a human donor in good health (CMV status not recorded). Some clones in this sample may be carry-over from other donors' samples. The CDR3 runs from the conserved cysteine through the conserved F or W. Fields, in order: J gene, V gene, D gene, clone size, CDR3 protein, CDR3 DNA. The D gene is left open where the match is weak. Clone size is not always given. Where it is, it says once, few, many or a class for expanded clones.

j_gene: TRBJ2-7
v_gene: TRBV19
d_gene: TRBD1
abundance: few
CDR3aa: CASSARTGIYEQYF
CDR3nt: TGTGCCAGTTCTGCCCGGACAGGGATCTACGAGCAGTACTTC

j_gene: TRBJ1-5
v_gene: TRBV12-3/TRBV12-4
d_gene: NA
abundance: few
CDR3aa: CASSADGGQHF
CDR3nt: TGTGCCAGCAGTGCTGACGGGGGACAGCATTTT

j_gene: TRBJ1-6
v_gene: TRBV7-4
d_gene: NA
abundance: NA
CDR3aa: CASSLLRYSSPLHF
CDR3nt: TGTGCCAGCAGCCTGCTGCGGTACAGTTCACCCCTCCACTTT

j_gene: TRBJ2-2
v_gene: TRBV7-8
d_gene: TRBD1
abundance: few
CDR3aa: CASSVGTAQLGGELFF
CDR3nt: TGTGCCAGCAGCGTCGGGACAGCTCAGCTTGGCGGGGAGCTGTTTTTT

j_gene: TRBJ2-3
v_gene: TRBV7-8
d_gene: TRBD2
abundance: many
CDR3aa: CASSPIPPAGGFPRHDTQYF
CDR3nt: TGTGCCAGCAGCCCTATCCCTCCGGCGGGAGGTTTCCCGAGGCATGATACGCAGTATTTT

j_gene: TRBJ1-1
v_gene: TRBV7-2
d_gene: NA
abundance: NA
CDR3aa: CASSLANTGPAEAFF
CDR3nt: TGTGCCAGCAGCTTAGCAAATACAGGGCCCGCTGAAGCTTTCTTT

j_gene: TRBJ1-4
v_gene: TRBV12-3/TRBV12-4
d_gene: NA
abundance: few
CDR3aa: CASSLEAGQGEKLFF
CDR3nt: TGTGCCAGCAGTTTAGAGGCGGGCCAGGGGGAAAAACTGTTTTTT

j_gene: TRBJ2-7
v_gene: TRBV11-2
d_gene: NA
abundance: NA
CDR3aa: CASSLGPGRGYEQYF
CDR3nt: TGTGCCAGCAGCTTAGGACCGGGTAGGGGCTACGAGCAGTACTTC

j_gene: TRBJ2-7
v_gene: TRBV7-8
d_gene: TRBD1
abundance: NA
CDR3aa: CASSLVRTGAYEQYF
CDR3nt: TGTGCCAGCAGCTTAGTCCGGACAGGGGCATACGAGCAGTACTTC

j_gene: TRBJ1-4
v_gene: TRBV20-1
d_gene: TRBD1
abundance: NA
CDR3aa: CSVHRGGEKLFF
CDR3nt: TGCAGTGTCCACAGGGGTGGCGAAAAACTGTTTTTT

j_gene: TRBJ2-3
v_gene: TRBV5-6
d_gene: NA
abundance: NA
CDR3aa: CASSHPHQRSTDTQYF
CDR3nt: TGTGCCAGCAGCCACCCCCACCAACGAAGCACAGATACGCAGTATTTT

j_gene: TRBJ2-3
v_gene: TRBV2
d_gene: NA
abundance: few
CDR3aa: CAGTGTRTDTQYF
CDR3nt: TGTGCCGGGACCGGGACACGCACAGATACGCAGTATTTT

j_gene: TRBJ1-5
v_gene: TRBV6-1
d_gene: NA
abundance: NA
CDR3aa: CASGANQPQHF
CDR3nt: TGTGCCAGTGGGGCCAATCAGCCCCAGCATTTT

j_gene: TRBJ2-5
v_gene: TRBV6-6
d_gene: TRBD1
abundance: NA
CDR3aa: CASPGTAPRETQYF
CDR3nt: TGTGCCAGTCCCGGGACAGCACCCCGGGAGACCCAGTACTTC

j_gene: TRBJ2-2
v_gene: TRBV27
d_gene: NA
abundance: NA
CDR3aa: CASVGLVRPDFQGTTNTGELFF
CDR3nt: TGTGCCAGCGTTGGTCTAGTACGTCCGGACTTCCAGGGGACAACGAACACCGGGGAGCTGTTTTTT

j_gene: TRBJ2-3
v_gene: TRBV29-1
d_gene: TRBD2
abundance: NA
CDR3aa: CSVGSGTTTDTQYF
CDR3nt: TGCAGCGTCGGTAGCGGGACCACCACAGATACGCAGTATTTT

j_gene: TRBJ1-2
v_gene: TRBV7-2
d_gene: NA
abundance: NA
CDR3aa: CASSRGLGANYGYTF
CDR3nt: TGTGCCAGCAGCCGGGGTTTGGGAGCTAACTATGGCTACACCTTC

j_gene: TRBJ1-1
v_gene: TRBV20-1
d_gene: NA
abundance: NA
CDR3aa: CSAPGDWRTEAFF
CDR3nt: TGCAGTGCTCCCGGAGATTGGCGGACTGAAGCTTTCTTT

j_gene: TRBJ2-7
v_gene: TRBV9
d_gene: TRBD2
abundance: NA
CDR3aa: CASSGGGLAEYEQYF
CDR3nt: TGTGCCAGCAGCGGCGGGGGACTAGCGGAGTACGAGCAGTACTTC

j_gene: TRBJ2-5
v_gene: TRBV7-9
d_gene: NA
abundance: few
CDR3aa: CASSGGYQETQYF
CDR3nt: TGTGCCAGCTCTGGAGGGTACCAAGAGACCCAGTACTTC

j_gene: TRBJ2-7
v_gene: TRBV7-6
d_gene: TRBD2
abundance: NA
CDR3aa: CASSTAGDAYEQYF
CDR3nt: TGTGCCAGCAGCACAGCGGGGGATGCCTACGAGCAGTACTTC

j_gene: TRBJ1-2
v_gene: TRBV30
d_gene: TRBD1
abundance: once
CDR3aa: CAWSAAGTGANYGYTF
CDR3nt: TGTGCCTGGAGTGCCGCCGGGACAGGGGCTAACTATGGCTACACCTTC

j_gene: TRBJ2-5
v_gene: TRBV20-1
d_gene: NA
abundance: NA
CDR3aa: CSARDLSTQETQYF
CDR3nt: TGCAGTGCTAGAGATTTAAGTACCCAAGAGACCCAGTACTTC

j_gene: TRBJ2-5
v_gene: TRBV24-1
d_gene: NA
abundance: few
CDR3aa: CATSDSQGYQETQYF
CDR3nt: TGTGCCACCAGTGATTCACAGGGATACCAAGAGACCCAGTACTTC

j_gene: TRBJ1-2
v_gene: TRBV4-1
d_gene: NA
abundance: NA
CDR3aa: CASSQRDGYGYTF
CDR3nt: TGCGCCAGCAGCCAAAGGGACGGCTATGGCTACACCTTC

j_gene: TRBJ1-5
v_gene: TRBV28
d_gene: TRBD1
abundance: few
CDR3aa: CASRLFTGTDNQPQHF
CDR3nt: TGTGCCAGCAGGCTCTTTACCGGGACAGACAATCAGCCCCAGCATTTT